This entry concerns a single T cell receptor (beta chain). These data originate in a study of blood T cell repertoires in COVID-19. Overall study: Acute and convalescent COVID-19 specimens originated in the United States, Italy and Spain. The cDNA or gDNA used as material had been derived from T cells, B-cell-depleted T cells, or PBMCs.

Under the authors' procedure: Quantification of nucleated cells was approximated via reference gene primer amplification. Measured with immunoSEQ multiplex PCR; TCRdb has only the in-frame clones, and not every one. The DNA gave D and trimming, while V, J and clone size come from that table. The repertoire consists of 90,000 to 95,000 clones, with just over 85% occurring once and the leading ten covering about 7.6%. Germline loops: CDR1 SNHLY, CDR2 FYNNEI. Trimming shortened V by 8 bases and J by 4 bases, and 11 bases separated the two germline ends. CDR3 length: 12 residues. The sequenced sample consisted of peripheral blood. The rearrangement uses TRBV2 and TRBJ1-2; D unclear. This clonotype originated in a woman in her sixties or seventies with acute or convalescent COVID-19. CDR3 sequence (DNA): TGTGCCAGCCGCAGAGGCCTCTATGGCTACACCTTC. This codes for CASRRGLYGYTF.